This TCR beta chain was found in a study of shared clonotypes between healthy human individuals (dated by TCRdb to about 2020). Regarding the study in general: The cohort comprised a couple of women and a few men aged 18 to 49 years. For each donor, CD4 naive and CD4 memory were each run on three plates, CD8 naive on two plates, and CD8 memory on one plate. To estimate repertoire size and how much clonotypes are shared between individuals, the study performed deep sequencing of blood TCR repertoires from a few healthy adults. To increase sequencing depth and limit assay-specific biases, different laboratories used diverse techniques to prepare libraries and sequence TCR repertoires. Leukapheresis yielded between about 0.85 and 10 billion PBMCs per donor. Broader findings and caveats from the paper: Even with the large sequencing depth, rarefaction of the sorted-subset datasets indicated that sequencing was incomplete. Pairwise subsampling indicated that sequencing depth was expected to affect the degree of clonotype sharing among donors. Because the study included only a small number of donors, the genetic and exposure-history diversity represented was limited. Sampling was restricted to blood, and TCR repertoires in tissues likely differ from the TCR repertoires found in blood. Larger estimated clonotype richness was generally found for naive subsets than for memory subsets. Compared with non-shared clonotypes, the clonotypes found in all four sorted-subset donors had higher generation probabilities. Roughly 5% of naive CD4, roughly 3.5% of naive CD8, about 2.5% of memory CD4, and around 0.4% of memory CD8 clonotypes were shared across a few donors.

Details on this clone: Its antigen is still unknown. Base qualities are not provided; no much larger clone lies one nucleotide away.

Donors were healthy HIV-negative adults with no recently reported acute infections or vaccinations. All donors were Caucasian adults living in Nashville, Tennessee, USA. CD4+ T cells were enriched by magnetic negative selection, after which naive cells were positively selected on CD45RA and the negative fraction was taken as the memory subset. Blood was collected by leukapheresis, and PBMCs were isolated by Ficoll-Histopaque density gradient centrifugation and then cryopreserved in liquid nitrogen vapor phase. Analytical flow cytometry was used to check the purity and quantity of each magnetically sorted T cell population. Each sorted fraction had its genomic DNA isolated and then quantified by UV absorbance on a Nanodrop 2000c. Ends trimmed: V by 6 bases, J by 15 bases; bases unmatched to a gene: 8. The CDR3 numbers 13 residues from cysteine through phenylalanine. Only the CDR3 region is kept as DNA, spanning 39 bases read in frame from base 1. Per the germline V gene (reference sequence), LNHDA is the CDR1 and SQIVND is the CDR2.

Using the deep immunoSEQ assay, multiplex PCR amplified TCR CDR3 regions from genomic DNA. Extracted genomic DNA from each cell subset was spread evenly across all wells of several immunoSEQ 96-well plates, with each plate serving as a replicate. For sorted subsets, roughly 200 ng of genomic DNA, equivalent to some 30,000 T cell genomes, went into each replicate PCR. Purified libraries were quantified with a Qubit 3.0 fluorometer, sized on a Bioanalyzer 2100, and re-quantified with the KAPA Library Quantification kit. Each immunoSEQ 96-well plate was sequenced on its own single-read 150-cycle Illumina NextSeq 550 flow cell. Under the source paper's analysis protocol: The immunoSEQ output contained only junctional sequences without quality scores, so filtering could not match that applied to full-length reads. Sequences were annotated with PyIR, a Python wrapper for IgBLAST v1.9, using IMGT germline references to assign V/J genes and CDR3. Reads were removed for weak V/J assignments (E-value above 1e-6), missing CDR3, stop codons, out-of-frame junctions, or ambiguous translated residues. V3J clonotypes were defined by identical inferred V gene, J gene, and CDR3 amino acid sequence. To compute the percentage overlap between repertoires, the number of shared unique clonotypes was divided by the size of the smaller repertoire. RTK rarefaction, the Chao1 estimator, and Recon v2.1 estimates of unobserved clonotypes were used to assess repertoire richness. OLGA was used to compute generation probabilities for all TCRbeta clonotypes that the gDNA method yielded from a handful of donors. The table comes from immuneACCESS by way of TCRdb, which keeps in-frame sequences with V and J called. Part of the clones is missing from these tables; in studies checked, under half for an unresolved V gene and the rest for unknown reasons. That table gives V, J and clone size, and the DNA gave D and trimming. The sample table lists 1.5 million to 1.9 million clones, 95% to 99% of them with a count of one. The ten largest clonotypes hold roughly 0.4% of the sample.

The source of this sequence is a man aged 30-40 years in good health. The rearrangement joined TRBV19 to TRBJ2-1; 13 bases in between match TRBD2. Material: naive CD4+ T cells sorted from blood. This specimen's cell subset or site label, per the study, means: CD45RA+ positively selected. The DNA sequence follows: TGTGCCAGTAGGCTCGGACTAGCGGGAGTACCGTTCTTC. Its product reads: CASRLGLAGVPFF.